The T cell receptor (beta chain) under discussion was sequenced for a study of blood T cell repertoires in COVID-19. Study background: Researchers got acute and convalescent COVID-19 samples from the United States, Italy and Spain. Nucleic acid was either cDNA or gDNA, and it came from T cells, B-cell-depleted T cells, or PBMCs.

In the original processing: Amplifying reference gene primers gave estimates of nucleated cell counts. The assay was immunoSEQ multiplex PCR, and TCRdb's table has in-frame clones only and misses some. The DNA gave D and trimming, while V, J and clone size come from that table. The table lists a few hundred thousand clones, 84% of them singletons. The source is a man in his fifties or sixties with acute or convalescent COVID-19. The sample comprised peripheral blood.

CDR3 residues: CASSSGTGNPNTGELFF. DNA of the CDR3: TGTGCCAGCAGCTCCGGGACAGGGAATCCCAACACCGGGGAGCTGTTTTTT. The rearrangement uses TRBV7-6 and TRBJ2-2; TRBD1 matches at 9 bases. CDR1 SGHVS and CDR2 FNYEAQ come from the germline V gene. With V trimmed by 4 bases and J by 2 bases, 8 bases remained unmatched. This CDR3 is 17 amino acids long.